The next 24 T cell receptor beta chains were all read from a single sample in a study of CD8 T cells in ankylosing spondylitis. A single record per CDR3 protein comes from TCRdb applying MiXCR to the 5' RACE reads. Of about 140,000 distinct CDR3 sequences in the sample, approximately 9.2% were seen once. Sequencing input: synovial fluid, either unsorted or a sorted T cell fraction (not recorded which). These receptors were taken from a male donor with ankylosing spondylitis.

This chain uses TRBV2 with TRBJ2-2, with 8 nucleotides matching TRBD1. V trimming: 4 bases; J trimming: 5 bases; junction bases outside the gene matches: 6. The CDR3 is 15 residues long. Germline lookup yields CDR1 SNHLY and CDR2 FYNNEI. In DNA, the CDR3 is TGTGCCAGCAGTGGAGACAGGGGTAGTACCGGGGAGCTGTTTTTT. As protein: CASSGDRGSTGELFF.

This clonotype appeared many times. V usage is TRBV15 and J usage is TRBJ1-5, with D uncertain. The CDR3 spans 16 residues. V was pared by 1 base and J by 2 bases, with 12 bases between. The V gene's germline CDR1 is LNHNV and CDR2 YYDKDF (reference sequence). The CDR3 nucleotides read TGTGCCACCAGCAGAGGCGGATCGTCTCGCAATCAGCCCCAGCATTTT. Translation: CATSRGGSSRNQPQHF.

This clonotype was found many times. V is TRBV28 and J is TRBJ1-1; 9 nucleotides match TRBD1. CDR1 MDHEN and CDR2 SYDVKM come from the germline V gene. Trimming at V came to 5 bases and at J to 11 bases, leaving 6 bases not matched to a gene. This CDR3 is built from 12 residues. The CDR3 DNA sequence: TGTGCCAGCAGTCCCACGGGACAGGGTGCTTTCTTT. It encodes CASSPTGQGAFF.

This chain connects TRBV3-1 to TRBJ2-7, with D perhaps matching TRBD2 (5 bases). Trimming cost V 4 bases and J 1 base, with 17 bases left between them. Germline lookup yields CDR1 LGHDT and CDR2 YNNKEL (reference sequence). The CDR3 is made up of 16 amino acids. DNA of the CDR3: TGTGCCAGCAGCCTCTCTCTGACGGGAAATTCCTACGAGCAGTACTTC. Encoded protein: CASSLSLTGNSYEQYF.

The sample holds a few counts of this clonotype. Possible read error: a much larger clone is one base away. The V gene is TRBV2, the J gene TRBJ2-1, with 8 bases fitting TRBD1. V dropped 5 bases and J dropped 0; count of bases not matched to a gene: 3. Germline V gene sequence: CDR1 SNHLY, CDR2 FYNNEI. This CDR3 is built from 15 residues. CDR3 loop: CASSFTGGSYNEQFF. The CDR3 DNA reads as TGTGCCAGCAGTTTCACAGGGGGCTCCTACAATGAGCAGTTCTTC.

This clonotype was seen a few times. V usage is TRBV7-9 and J usage is TRBJ1-6, with D maybe TRBD1 (6 bases). V shed 5 bases and J shed 3 bases, with 8 bases lying between them. The CDR3 length is 14 residues. CDR1 SEHNR and CDR2 FQNEAQ come from the germline V gene (reference sequence). CDR3 in amino acids: CASSRGLYNSPLHF. DNA for the CDR3: TGTGCCAGCAGCCGGGGGCTCTATAATTCACCCCTCCACTTT. Combining the CDR3 with reference TRBV7-9 and TRBJ1-6 gives the whole variable domain DTGVSQNPRHKITKRGQNVTFRCDPISEHNRLYWYRQTLGQGPEFLTYFQNEAQLEKSRLLSDRFSAERPKGSFSTLEIQRTEQGDSAMYLCASSRGLYNSPLHFGNGTRLTVT.

This clonotype came up a few times. This sequence joins TRBV18 and TRBJ1-3; D is undetermined. Germline CDR1 KGHSH, CDR2 LQKENI. Trimming pared 0 bases from V and 2 bases from J, leaving 8 bases between. The CDR3 extends over 15 amino acids. CDR3 nucleotides: TGTGCCAGCTCACCACCGTCGGTTCCTGGAAACACCATATATTTT. Its protein product is CASSPPSVPGNTIYF. Drawing the rest from reference TRBV18 and TRBJ1-3, the complete variable domain is NAGVMQNPRHLVRRRGQEARLRCSPMKGHSHVYWYRQLPEEGLKFMVYLQKENIIDESGMPKERFSAEFPKEGPSILRIQQVVRGDSAAYFCASSPPSVPGNTIYFGEGSWLTVV.

This clonotype was detected only a few times. The V call is TRBV6-2 or TRBV6-3, the J call TRBJ1-2, with no clear D. Per the germline V gene, CDR1 is MNHEY and CDR2 is SVGEGT. V lost 2 bases, J lost 6 bases, and 7 bases lay in between. This CDR3 is 12 amino acids long. The CDR3 bases are TGTGCCAGCAGTTACGGGGTTGATGGCTACACCTTC. Amino acid sequence: CASSYGVDGYTF.

The J gene is TRBJ1-6, the V gene TRBV25-1; no clear D. Germline CDR1 is MGHDK and CDR2 is SYGVNS. V was shortened by 3 bases and J by 8 bases, with 14 bases between the two germline ends. CDR3 size: 15 residues. CDR3 residues: CASSERAGRDSPLHF. The CDR3 nucleotides read TGTGCCAGCAGTGAGCGAGCAGGAAGAGATTCACCCCTCCACTTT.

This clonotype was found many times. The genes are TRBV7-2 and TRBJ1-2; 7 bases line up with TRBD1. V lost 5 bases, J lost 7 bases, and 7 bases stayed unmatched. Germline loops: CDR1 SGHTA, CDR2 FQGNSA. CDR3 size: 13 residues. DNA of the CDR3: TGTGCCAGCAGCACCCGACAGGGAAGTGGCTACACCTTC. This encodes CASSTRQGSGYTF. The variable domain in full, completed from reference TRBV7-2 and TRBJ1-2, reads GAGVSQSPSNKVTEKGKDVELRCDPISGHTALYWYRQSLGQGLEFLIYFQGNSAPDKSGLPSDRFSAERTGGSVSTLTIQRTQQEDSAVYLCASSTRQGSGYTFGSGTRLTVV.

In this sample, this clonotype is medium-sized (0.01 to 0.1%). This chain joins TRBV12-3 or TRBV12-4 and TRBJ2-5; TRBD1 or TRBD2 may be the D gene (5 bases each). CDR3 size: 13 residues. V shed 6 bases and J shed 5 bases, with 13 bases lying between them. CDR3 DNA sequence: TGTGCCAGCAGCCTTATAGAGGGGGAGACCCAGTACTTC. It yields the protein CASSLIEGETQYF.

This clonotype was detected only a few times. The chain links TRBV4-2 to TRBJ2-1, with 7 nucleotides matching TRBD2. V shed 3 bases, J shed 4 bases, and the junction held 12 bases outside the gene matches. CDR1 LGHNA and CDR2 YNFKEQ come from the germline V gene. The CDR3 extends over 17 amino acids. The CDR3: CASSQALGGLSYNEQFF. The CDR3 DNA sequence: TGTGCCAGCAGCCAGGCCCTTGGGGGACTATCATACAATGAGCAGTTCTTC.

This clonotype was recorded many times. The CDR3 loop is CSAKQYYGSYNSPLHF. The CDR3 nucleotides read TGCAGTGCTAAACAGTACTACGGCTCCTATAATTCACCCCTCCACTTT. V usage is TRBV20-1 and J usage is TRBJ1-6, with D uncertain. There are 16 residues in the CDR3. CDR1 and CDR2 (germline): DFQATT, SNEGSKA (reference sequence). V dropped 4 bases and J dropped 0 bases, with 13 bases sitting between them.

This clonotype has ten or more counts. The chain couples TRBV24-1 to TRBJ1-1; D is uncertain. The V gene lost 5 bases and the J gene lost 4 bases, with 4 bases spanning the gap. Germline CDR1 and CDR2: KGHDR and SFDVKD. CDR3 size: 11 residues. In nucleotides, the CDR3 is TGTGCCACCAGTGGGGGCACTGAAGCTTTCTTT. It is translated as CATSGGTEAFF.

This clonotype was picked up many times. The genes are TRBV7-2 and TRBJ2-1; 8 nucleotides align to TRBD1. The CDR3 sequence is 15 residues long. Germline V gene lookup returns CDR1 SGHTA and CDR2 FQGNSA. V shed 3 bases, J shed 7 bases, and the junction held 8 bases outside the gene matches. The CDR3 bases are TGTGCCAGCAGCTTTAGGACAGGGTCGTTGAATGAGCAGTTCTTC. Encoded protein: CASSFRTGSLNEQFF.

The table lists this clonotype with a few counts. The V gene is TRBV20-1, the J gene TRBJ1-3, with 7 bases identical to TRBD1. The V gene end was trimmed by 4 bases and the J gene end by 2 bases; junction bases not matched to a gene: 5. Germline V gene data show CDR1 as DFQATT and CDR2 as SNEGSKA (reference sequence). This CDR3 spans 14 amino acids. The DNA of the CDR3 is TGCAGTGCTACCCCAGGGGGACCTGGAAACACCATATATTTT. Amino acids: CSATPGGPGNTIYF.

This clonotype was observed a few times. This chain joins TRBV2 and TRBJ2-5, with D possibly matching TRBD2 (6 bases). The V gene lost 5 bases and the J gene lost 2 bases, with 15 bases spanning the gap. The length of the CDR3 is 15 residues. CDR1 SNHLY and CDR2 FYNNEI come from the germline V gene. The DNA of the CDR3 is TGTGCCAGCAGTCTAGACAGAGGAGGGCAAGAGACCCAGTACTTC. Protein: CASSLDRGGQETQYF.

This rearrangement joins TRBV20-1 to TRBJ2-3, with 10 bases that match TRBD2. With 6 bases clipped from V and 6 bases from J, the junction kept 3 bases outside the gene matches. Germline values: CDR1 DFQATT, CDR2 SNEGSKA (reference sequence). The CDR3 runs 12 residues. DNA of the CDR3: TGCAGTGCGCGGGGACTAGCGGATACGCAGTATTTT. Its protein product is CSARGLADTQYF.

The V call is TRBV6-2 or TRBV6-3, the J call TRBJ1-1; D unclear. With 0 bases removed from V and 6 bases from J, the gap between germline ends came to 8 bases. The CDR3 is made up of 13 amino acids. Germline V lookup: CDR1 MNHEY, CDR2 SVGEGT. The CDR3 DNA reads TGTGCCAGCAGTTACTCGGAGTTTGCTGAAGCTTTCTTT. As protein: CASSYSEFAEAFF.

This clonotype was detected many times. The gene calls are TRBV7-2 and TRBJ2-3; D gene unclear. The length of the CDR3 is 13 residues. Trimming shortened V by 6 bases and J by 5 bases, and 12 bases separated the two germline ends. Germline values: CDR1 SGHTA, CDR2 FQGNSA. In DNA form, the CDR3 reads TGTGCCAGCAGGCCAGGTGCGGTAGATACGCAGTATTTT. It translates to CASRPGAVDTQYF. The full variable domain, rest sourced from reference TRBV7-2 and TRBJ2-3, is GAGVSQSPSNKVTEKGKDVELRCDPISGHTALYWYRQSLGQGLEFLIYFQGNSAPDKSGLPSDRFSAERTGGSVSTLTIQRTQQEDSAVYLCASRPGAVDTQYFGPGTRLTVL.

This clonotype was found many times. This sequence joins TRBV24-1 and TRBJ2-5; 8 nucleotides align to TRBD1. CDR1 KGHDR and CDR2 SFDVKD come from the germline V gene. Germline trimming cut 3 bases from V and 2 bases from J; bases unmatched to any gene: 4. The CDR3 sequence is 15 residues long. The DNA of the CDR3 is TGTGCCACCAGTGATACGACAGGGGTACAAGAGACCCAGTACTTC. This sequence encodes CATSDTTGVQETQYF.

The CDR3 nucleotides read TGTGCCAGCAGCTTGGGGACAGCAAGCTATGGCTACACCTTC. Residues: CASSLGTASYGYTF. This chain joins TRBV5-5 and TRBJ1-2, with D maybe TRBD1 (6 bases). Germline lookup yields CDR1 SGHKS and CDR2 YYEKEE (reference sequence). The CDR3 extends over 14 amino acids. Trimming removed 0 bases from V and 4 bases from J, with 10 bases in between.

This clonotype was detected many times. The gene calls are TRBV5-1 and TRBJ2-7, with 9 bases fitting TRBD1. J lost 6 bases, V lost 4 bases, and 17 bases had no gene match. The CDR3 consists of 17 residues. Germline CDR1 reads SGHRS; CDR2 reads YFSETQ. The CDR3 spells CASSPELLGTGNPEQYF. In DNA, the CDR3 is TGCGCCAGCAGCCCGGAATTATTAGGGACAGGGAACCCCGAGCAGTACTTC.

This sequence joins TRBV3-1 and TRBJ2-5; 12 bases align to TRBD2. The germline V gene encodes CDR1 LGHDT and CDR2 YNNKEL (reference sequence). V lost 1 base, J lost 3 bases, and 3 bases stayed unmatched. The CDR3 is 16 amino acids. The CDR3 DNA follows: TGTGCCAGCAGCCAAGGACTAGCGGGGGCGAAAGAGACCCAGTACTTC. Its protein is CASSQGLAGAKETQYF.